The T cell receptor beta chain described here comes from a study of control samples from healthy donors and cancer patients. Clones were sequenced by immunoSEQ multiplex PCR, and TCRdb holds only the in-frame ones, with some missing. In the table there are about 92,000 clones, roughly four fifths of which are singletons. Germline CDR1 and CDR2: SGHAT and FQNNGV. The CDR3 is 13 residues long. Trimming pared 6 bases from V and 0 bases from J, leaving 8 bases between. The V gene is TRBV11-2, the J gene TRBJ1-1, with D unresolved. The sequence was collected from a woman aged 55-75 years in good health. Material: blood. The CDR3 loop is CASRRSVNTEAFF. CDR3 nucleotides: TGTGCCAGCAGGAGATCCGTGAACACTGAAGCTTTCTTT.